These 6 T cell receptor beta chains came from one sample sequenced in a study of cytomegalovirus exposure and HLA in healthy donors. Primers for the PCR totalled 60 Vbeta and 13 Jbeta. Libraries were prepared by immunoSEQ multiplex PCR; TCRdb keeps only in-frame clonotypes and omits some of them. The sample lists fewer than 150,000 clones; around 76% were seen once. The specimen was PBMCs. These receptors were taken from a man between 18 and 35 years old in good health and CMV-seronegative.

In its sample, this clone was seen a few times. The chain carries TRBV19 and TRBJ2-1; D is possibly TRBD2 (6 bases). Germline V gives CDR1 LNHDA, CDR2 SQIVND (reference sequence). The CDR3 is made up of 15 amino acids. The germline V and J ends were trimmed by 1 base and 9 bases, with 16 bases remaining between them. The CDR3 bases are TGTGCCAGTAGTATAGCGACTAGAACAGTATCTGAGCAGTTCTTC. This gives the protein CASSIATRTVSEQFF.

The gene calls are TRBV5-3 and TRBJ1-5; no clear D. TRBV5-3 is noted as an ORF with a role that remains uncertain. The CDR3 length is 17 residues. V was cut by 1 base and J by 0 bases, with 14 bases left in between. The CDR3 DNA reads TGTGCCAGAAGCTTGAAGCGGCAGCCTTATAGCAATCAGCCCCAGCATTTT. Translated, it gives CARSLKRQPYSNQPQHF.

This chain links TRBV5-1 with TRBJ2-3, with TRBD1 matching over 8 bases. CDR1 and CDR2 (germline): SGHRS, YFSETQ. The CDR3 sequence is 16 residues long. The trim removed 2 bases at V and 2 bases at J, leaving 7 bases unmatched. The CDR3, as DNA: TGCGCCAGCAGCTTTTTGACAGGGGTCCTCACAGATACGCAGTATTTT. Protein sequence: CASSFLTGVLTDTQYF.

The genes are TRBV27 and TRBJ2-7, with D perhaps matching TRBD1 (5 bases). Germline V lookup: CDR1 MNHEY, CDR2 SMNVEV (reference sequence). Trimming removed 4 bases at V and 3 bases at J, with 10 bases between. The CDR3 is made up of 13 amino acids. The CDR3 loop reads CASSWGRSYEQYF. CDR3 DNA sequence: TGTGCCAGCAGTTGGGGCAGGAGCTACGAGCAGTACTTC.

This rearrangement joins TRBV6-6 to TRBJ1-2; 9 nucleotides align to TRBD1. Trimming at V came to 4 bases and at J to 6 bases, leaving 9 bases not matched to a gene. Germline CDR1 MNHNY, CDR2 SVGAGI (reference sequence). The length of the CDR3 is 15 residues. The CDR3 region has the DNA TGTGCCAGCAGTTCAGCGGACAGGGGCTCAGATGGCTACACCTTC. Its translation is CASSSADRGSDGYTF.

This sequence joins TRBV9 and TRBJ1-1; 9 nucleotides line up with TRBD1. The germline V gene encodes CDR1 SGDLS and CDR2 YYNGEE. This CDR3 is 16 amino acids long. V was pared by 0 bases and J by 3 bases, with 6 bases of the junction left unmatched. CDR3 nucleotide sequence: TGTGCCAGCAGCGTAGGCCCTCGACAGGGGGACACTGAAGCTTTCTTT. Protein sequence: CASSVGPRQGDTEAFF.